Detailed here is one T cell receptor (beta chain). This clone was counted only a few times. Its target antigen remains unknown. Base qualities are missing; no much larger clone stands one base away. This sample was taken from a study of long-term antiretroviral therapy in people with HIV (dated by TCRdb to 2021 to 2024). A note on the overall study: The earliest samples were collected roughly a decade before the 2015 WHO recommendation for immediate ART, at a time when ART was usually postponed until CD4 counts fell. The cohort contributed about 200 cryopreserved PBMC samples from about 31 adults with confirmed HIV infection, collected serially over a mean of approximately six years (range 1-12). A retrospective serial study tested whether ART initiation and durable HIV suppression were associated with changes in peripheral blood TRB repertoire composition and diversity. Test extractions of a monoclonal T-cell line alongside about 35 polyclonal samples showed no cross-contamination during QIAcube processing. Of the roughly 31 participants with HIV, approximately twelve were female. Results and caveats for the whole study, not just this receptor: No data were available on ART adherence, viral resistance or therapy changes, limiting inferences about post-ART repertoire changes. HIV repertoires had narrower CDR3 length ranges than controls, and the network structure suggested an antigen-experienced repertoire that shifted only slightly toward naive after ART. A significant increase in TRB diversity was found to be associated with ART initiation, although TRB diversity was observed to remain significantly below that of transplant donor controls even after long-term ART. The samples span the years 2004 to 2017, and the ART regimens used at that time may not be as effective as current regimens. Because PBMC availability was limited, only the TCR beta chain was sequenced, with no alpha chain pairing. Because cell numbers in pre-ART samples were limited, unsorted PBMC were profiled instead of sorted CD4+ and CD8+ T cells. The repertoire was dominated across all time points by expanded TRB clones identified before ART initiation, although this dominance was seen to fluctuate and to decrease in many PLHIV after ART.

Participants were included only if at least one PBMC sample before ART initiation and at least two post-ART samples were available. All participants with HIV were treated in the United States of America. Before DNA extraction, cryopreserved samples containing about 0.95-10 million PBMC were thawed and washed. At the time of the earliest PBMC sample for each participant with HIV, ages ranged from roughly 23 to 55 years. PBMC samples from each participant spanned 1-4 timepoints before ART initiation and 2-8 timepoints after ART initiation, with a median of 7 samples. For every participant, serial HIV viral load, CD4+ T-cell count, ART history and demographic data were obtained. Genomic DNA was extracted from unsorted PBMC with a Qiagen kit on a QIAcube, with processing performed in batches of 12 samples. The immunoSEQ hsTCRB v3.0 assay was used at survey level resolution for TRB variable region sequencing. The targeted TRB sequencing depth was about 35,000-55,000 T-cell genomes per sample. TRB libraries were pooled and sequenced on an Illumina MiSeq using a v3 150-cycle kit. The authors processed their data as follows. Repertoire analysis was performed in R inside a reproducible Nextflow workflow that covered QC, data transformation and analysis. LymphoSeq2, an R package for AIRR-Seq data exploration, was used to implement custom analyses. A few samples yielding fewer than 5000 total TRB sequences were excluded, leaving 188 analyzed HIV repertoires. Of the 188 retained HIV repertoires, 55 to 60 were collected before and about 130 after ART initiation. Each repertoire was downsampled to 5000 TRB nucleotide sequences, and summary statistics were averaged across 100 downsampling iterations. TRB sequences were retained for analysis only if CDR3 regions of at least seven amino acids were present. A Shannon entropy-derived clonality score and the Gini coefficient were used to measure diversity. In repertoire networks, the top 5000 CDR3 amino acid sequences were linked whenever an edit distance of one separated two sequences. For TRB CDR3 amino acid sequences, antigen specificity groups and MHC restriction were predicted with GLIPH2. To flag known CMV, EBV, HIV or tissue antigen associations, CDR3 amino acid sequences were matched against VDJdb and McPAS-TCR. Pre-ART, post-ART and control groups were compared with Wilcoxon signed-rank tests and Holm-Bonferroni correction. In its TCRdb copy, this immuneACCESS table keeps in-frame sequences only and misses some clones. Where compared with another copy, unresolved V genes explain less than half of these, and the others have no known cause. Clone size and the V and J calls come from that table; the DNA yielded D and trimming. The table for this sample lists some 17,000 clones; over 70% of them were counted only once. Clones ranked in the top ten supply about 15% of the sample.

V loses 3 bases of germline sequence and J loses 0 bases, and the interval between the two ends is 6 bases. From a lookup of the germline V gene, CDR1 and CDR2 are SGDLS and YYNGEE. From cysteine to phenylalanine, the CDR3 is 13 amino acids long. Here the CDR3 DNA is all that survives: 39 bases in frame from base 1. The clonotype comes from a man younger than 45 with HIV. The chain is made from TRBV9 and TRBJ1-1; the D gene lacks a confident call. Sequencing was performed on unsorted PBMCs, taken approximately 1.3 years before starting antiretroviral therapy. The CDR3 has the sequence CASSATMNTEAFF. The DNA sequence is TGTGCCAGCAGCGCTACAATGAACACTGAAGCTTTCTTT.